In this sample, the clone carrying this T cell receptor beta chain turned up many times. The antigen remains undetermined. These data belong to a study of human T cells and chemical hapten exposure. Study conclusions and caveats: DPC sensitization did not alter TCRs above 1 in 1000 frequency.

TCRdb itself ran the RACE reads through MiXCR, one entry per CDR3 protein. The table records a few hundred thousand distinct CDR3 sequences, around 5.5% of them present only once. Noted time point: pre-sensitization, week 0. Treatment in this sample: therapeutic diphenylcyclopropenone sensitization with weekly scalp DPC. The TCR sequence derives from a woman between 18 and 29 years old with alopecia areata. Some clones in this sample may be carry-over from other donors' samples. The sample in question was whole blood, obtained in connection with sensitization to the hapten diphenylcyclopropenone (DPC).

The CDR3 nucleotides read TGTGCCACCAGCAGGTCAGGGGGCGTCAATCAGCCCCAGCATTTT. Amino acid sequence: CATSRSGGVNQPQHF. The chain combines TRBV15 with TRBJ1-5; 8 bases line up with TRBD1. The CDR3 totals 15 residues. CDR1 and CDR2 (germline): LNHNV, YYDKDF (reference sequence). Losses at the gene ends were 3 bases for V and 3 bases for J; bases not matched to a gene: 4.